The clone carrying this T cell receptor (beta chain) was recorded once. The antigen is unknown. MiXCR, run by TCRdb on the reads, gives a single entry per CDR3 protein. The table has tens of thousands of distinct CDR3 sequences, approximately 20% seen once; the top ten hold approximately 68%. The length of the CDR3 is 12 residues. After removal of 6 bases from V and 6 bases from J, the junction contained 3 bases not matched to a gene. Germline CDR1 is SEHNR and CDR2 is FQNEAQ (reference sequence). The sample comes from a study of T cell repertoires in cytomegalovirus infection. Study context: TCR beta signatures that were public indicated CMV infection and matching HLA type.

The input for sequencing was CD8+ T cells from cultured PBMCs, taken from culture after CMV antigen stimulation. The rearrangement links TRBV7-9 to TRBJ2-7, with 9 bases identical to TRBD1. The source of this sequence is a human donor in good health (CMV status not recorded). Some clones in this sample may be carry-over from other donors' samples. The CDR3: CASRQGALEQYF. The CDR3 DNA reads as TGTGCCAGCAGACAGGGGGCCCTCGAGCAGTACTTC.